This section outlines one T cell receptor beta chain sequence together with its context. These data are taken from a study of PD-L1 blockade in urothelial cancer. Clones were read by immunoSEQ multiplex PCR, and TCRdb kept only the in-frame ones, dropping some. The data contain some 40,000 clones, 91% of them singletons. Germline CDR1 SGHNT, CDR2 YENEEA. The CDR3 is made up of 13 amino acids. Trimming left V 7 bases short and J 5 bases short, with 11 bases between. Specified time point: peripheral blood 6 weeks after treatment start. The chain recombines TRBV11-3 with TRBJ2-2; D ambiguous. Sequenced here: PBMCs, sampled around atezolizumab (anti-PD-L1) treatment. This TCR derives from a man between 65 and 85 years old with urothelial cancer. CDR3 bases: TGTGCCAGCACACAGACCGCGACCGGGGAGCTGTTTTTT. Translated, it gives CASTQTATGELFF.